Here is one T cell receptor beta chain with its context. The antigen is undetermined. These data originate in a study of Ad26.COV2.S vaccination and SARS-CoV-2 variants. Study information: Participants got Ad26.COV2.S intramuscularly, once or twice 56 days apart.

Method: immunoSEQ multiplex PCR; TCRdb's copy keeps in-frame clones and lacks some. The data hold 350,000 to 550,000 clones, with about 91% observed a single time. Specified treatment: some 19 received Ad26.COV2.S at low or high dose, single or two shots; roughly five received placebo; per-sample allocation not given. Sampling was done on day 63 after the first vaccine or placebo injection. At a Boston site, the person donating was an adult of 18-55 years. General study findings and limits: TCR breadth and depth analyses may have underestimated total T cell responses. Ad26.COV2.S recipients had broader spike-specific TCRs (P = 0.0014).

This specimen was peripheral blood, taken in a trial of Ad26.COV2.S vaccine versus placebo. The sequence came from a person aged 18-65 years who received the Ad26.COV2.S COVID-19 vaccine or a placebo.

The CDR3: CASSFGLADYNEQFF. DNA of the CDR3: TGTGCCAGCAGCTTCGGACTAGCGGATTACAATGAGCAGTTCTTC. The chain combines TRBV9 with TRBJ2-1; TRBD2 aligns across 10 bases. CDR3 length equals 15 residues. Germline loops: CDR1 SGDLS, CDR2 YYNGEE. V lost 4 bases to trimming and J lost 4 bases; unmatched junction nucleotides: 5.